The present T cell receptor beta chain was sequenced within a study of cytomegalovirus exposure and HLA in healthy donors. Study results and limitations: Presence/absence results assume similar sequencing depth per donor, which may not hold. Researchers reportedly found TCR beta sequences accurately predicted most subjects' HLA-A and HLA-B alleles. While the bulk of TCR sequences proved rare, some public TCRs turned up in many donors.

The PCR ran on 60 Vbeta and 13 Jbeta primers. The table came from immunoSEQ multiplex PCR; TCRdb's copy has only in-frame clones and leaves some out. The repertoire has under 300,000 clones, roughly 85% of them found once; the top ten carry roughly 4%. The CDR3 is 16 amino acids. Germline V gene lookup returns CDR1 SGHTA and CDR2 FQGNSA. Germline trimming cut 5 bases from V and 4 bases from J; bases unmatched to any gene: 8. Of note for this clone: Antigen unknown.

The receptor comes from a man between 40 and 49 years old in good health and CMV-seropositive. The specimen sequenced was PBMCs. The V and J genes are TRBV7-2 and TRBJ1-2, with 12 positions matching TRBD1. CDR3 in amino acids: CASSTTPGQGAYGYTF. Here the CDR3 DNA reads TGTGCCAGCAGCACTACTCCGGGACAGGGGGCCTATGGCTACACCTTC.